These T cell receptor beta chains were read from a single sample in a study of TIL therapy for anti-PD-1-resistant metastatic lung cancer. The method was immunoSEQ multiplex PCR; TCRdb's version includes in-frame clones alone and lacks a portion of them. The sample has about 10,000 clones, about 57% seen once. The sample was tumor tissue, taken at baseline. Receptors were obtained from a person between 30 and 80 years old with non-small cell lung cancer. The CDR3 runs from the conserved cysteine through the conserved F or W. Clone size is given for some rows only: seen once, a few or many times, or a class if the clone is expanded.

>.|TRBV30
CAWSLKGAEKLFF
>.|TRBV7-2
CASSFYGGRVSEAFF
>few|TRBV5-1
CASSLRTGGVYNEQFF
>.|TRBV5-1
CASSFEAWDTQYF
>.|TRBV5-1
CASSYGGGWNIQYF
>.|TRBV11-1
CASSRLGVGELFF
>.|TRBV5-1
CASSLDLSGNTIYF
>.|TRBV7-3
CASSLRLAEETQYF
>.|TRBV27
CASSPRTGGTTEAFF
>.|TRBV11-2
CASSLDLTHEQFF
>.|TRBV5-6
CASSLAFGSYEQYF
>.|TRBV6-6
CASSYMGQRVETQYF
>.|TRBV14
CASSQDLVGVGSPLHF
>medium-sized|TRBV4-2
CASSQDRLAGPYNEQFF
>few|TRBV5-4
CASSLDGGDYNSPLHF
>few|TRBV7-2
CASSYATSTDTQYF
>.|TRBV2
CASVQGPDTEAFF
>.|TRBV7-9
CASSLLQQNTEAFF
>.|TRBV4-2
CASSQDGPQAGAYEQYF
>.|TRBV7-6
CASSGRLAGSLENEQYF
>.|TRBV19
CASSLRRDAARYGYTF
>.|TRBV4-1
CASSQDGTADTQYF
>.|TRBV5-1
CASSLDTPIRGGPQNEQYF
>few|TRBV5-4
CASSTGDTEAFF